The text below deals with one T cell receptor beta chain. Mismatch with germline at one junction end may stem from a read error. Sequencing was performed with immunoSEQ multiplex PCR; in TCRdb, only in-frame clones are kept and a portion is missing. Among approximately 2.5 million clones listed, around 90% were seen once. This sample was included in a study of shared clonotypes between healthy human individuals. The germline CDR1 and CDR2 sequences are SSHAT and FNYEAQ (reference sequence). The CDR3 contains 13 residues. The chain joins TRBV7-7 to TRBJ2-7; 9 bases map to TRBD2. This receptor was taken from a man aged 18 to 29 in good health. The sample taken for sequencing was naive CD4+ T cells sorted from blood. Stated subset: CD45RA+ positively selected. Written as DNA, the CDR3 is TGTGCTAGCAGCTTGGCGGGGGGGAGCGAGCAGTACTTC. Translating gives CASSLAGGSEQYF.